This entry features one T cell receptor beta chain sequence. Germline and junction disagree at one end, which may indicate a read error. The data were obtained in a study of read filtering for tumor transcriptome and immune sequencing. The overall study: Whole-transcriptome libraries were prepared after DNase treatment.

The CDR3 is made up of 18 amino acids. Germline V gene lookup returns CDR1 MDHEN and CDR2 SYDVKM. This library used 300 to 450 ng RNA and molecular barcoded adaptors spanning alpha/delta and beta/gamma chains. TCRdb called the reads again in MiXCR, with one record for every CDR3 protein. The sample contains 40,000 or so distinct CDR3 sequences, around 15% of which appear only once. The chain is built from TRBV28 and TRBJ2-1, with a tentative D call TRBD2 (6 bases). The sample comprised a population of CD138-negative cells sorted from bone marrow. The source of this sequence is a donor at least 40 years old with multiple myeloma. CDR3 nucleotides: TGTGCCAGCAGTTTATTTGCATCGCTGGGGGGAAGCGACAAGGAGCAGTTCTTC. The encoded protein is CASSLFASLGGSDKEQFF.